Listed here is a single T cell receptor beta chain. The length of the CDR3 is 15 residues. CDR1 and CDR2 from the germline V gene are SGHNT and YENEEA. V was clipped by 4 bases and J by 7 bases, with 19 bases between them. These data belong to a study of blood T cell repertoires in COVID-19. Whole-study context: Acute-phase and convalescent COVID-19 samples originated in the United States, Italy and Spain. T cells, B-cell-depleted T cells, or PBMCs provided the cDNA or gDNA that served as material.

Per the original methods: Amplification of reference gene primers provided the estimated nucleated cell counts. The protocol was immunoSEQ multiplex PCR, while the TCRdb copy is restricted to in-frame clones and leaves out a portion. The V and J calls and the clone size are those of that table, but D and trimming were determined from the DNA. The data hold around 330,000 clones, with 88% observed a single time. Enrolment of Seattle patients took place during active infection, and they were followed longitudinally. The chain recombines TRBV11-3 with TRBJ1-1, with no clear D. The sequenced material came from peripheral blood. The sequence was collected from a woman in her twenties or thirties with COVID-19, enrolled during active disease. The CDR3 sequence is CASSSPFLALGEAFF. The DNA of the CDR3 is TGTGCCAGCAGCTCCCCGTTTTTAGCTCTCGGTGAAGCTTTCTTT.